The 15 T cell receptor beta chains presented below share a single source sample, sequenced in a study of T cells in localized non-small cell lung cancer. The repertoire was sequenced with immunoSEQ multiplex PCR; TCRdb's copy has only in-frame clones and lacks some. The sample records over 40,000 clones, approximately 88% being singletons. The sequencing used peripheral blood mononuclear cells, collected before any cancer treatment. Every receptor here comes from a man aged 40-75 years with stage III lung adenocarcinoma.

The chain's CDR3 is CASSGRDDEQFF. CDR3 nucleotide sequence: TGTGCCAGCAGCGGAAGGGATGATGAGCAGTTCTTC. The J gene is TRBJ2-1, the V gene TRBV7-9, with no clear D. CDR1 SEHNR and CDR2 FQNEAQ come from the germline V gene (reference sequence). Deletions cut 5 bases from V and 8 bases from J, with 10 bases between. CDR3 length: 12 amino acids. The complete variable domain, with remaining parts taken from reference TRBV7-9 and TRBJ2-1, reads DTGVSQNPRHKITKRGQNVTFRCDPISEHNRLYWYRQTLGQGPEFLTYFQNEAQLEKSRLLSDRFSAERPKGSFSTLEIQRTEQGDSAMYLCASSGRDDEQFFGPGTRLTVL.

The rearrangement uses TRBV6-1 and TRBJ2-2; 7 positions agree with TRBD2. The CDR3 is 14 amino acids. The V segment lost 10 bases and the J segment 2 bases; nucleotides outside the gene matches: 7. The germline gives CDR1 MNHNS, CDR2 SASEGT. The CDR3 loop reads CAIVAGINTGELFF. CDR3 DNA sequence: TGTGCCATCGTAGCGGGTATTAACACCGGGGAGCTGTTTTTT.

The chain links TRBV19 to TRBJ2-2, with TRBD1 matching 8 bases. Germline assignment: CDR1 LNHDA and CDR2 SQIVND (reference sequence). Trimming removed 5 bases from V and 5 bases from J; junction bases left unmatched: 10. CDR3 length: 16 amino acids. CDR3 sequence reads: CASSVLGTGFTGELFF. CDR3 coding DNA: TGTGCCAGTAGTGTCCTCGGGACAGGTTTTACCGGGGAGCTGTTTTTT.

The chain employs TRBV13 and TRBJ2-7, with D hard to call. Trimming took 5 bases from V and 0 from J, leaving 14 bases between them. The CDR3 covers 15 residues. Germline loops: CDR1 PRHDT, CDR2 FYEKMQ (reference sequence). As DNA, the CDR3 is TGTGCCAGCAGCCCAAGTCACTCCAGCTCCTACGAGCAGTACTTC. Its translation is CASSPSHSSSYEQYF.

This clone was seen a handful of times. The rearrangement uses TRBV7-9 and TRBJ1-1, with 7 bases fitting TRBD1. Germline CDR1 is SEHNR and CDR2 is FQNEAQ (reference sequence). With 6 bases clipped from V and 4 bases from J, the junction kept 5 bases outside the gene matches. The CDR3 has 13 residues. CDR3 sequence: CASRPGTATEAFF. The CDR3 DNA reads TGTGCCAGCAGGCCCGGGACAGCCACTGAAGCTTTCTTT.

This CDR3 reads CSVTSGITDTQYF. CDR3 bases: TGCAGCGTTACTAGCGGCATTACAGATACGCAGTATTTT. The chain is built from TRBV29-1 and TRBJ2-3, with 8 bases aligning to TRBD2. This CDR3 is 13 amino acids long. Germline lookup yields CDR1 SQVTM and CDR2 ANQGSEA. V dropped 5 bases and J dropped 3; count of bases not matched to a gene: 4.

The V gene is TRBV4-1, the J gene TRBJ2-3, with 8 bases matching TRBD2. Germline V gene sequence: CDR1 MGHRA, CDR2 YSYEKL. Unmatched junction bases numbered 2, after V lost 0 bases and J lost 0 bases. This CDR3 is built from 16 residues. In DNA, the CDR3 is TGCGCCAGCAGCCAAGAAGGCGGGAGGAGCACAGATACGCAGTATTTT. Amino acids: CASSQEGGRSTDTQYF.

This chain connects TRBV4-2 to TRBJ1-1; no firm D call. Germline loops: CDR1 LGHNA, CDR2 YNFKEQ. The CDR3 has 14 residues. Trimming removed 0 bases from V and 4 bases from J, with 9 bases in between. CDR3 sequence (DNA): TGTGCCAGCAGCCAAGATGGGATTGGCACTGAAGCTTTCTTT. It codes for CASSQDGIGTEAFF.

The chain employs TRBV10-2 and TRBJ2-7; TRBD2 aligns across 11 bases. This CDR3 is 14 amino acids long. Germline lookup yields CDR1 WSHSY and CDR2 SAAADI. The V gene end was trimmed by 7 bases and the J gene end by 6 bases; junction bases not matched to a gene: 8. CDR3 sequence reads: CASIGGSGGVEQYF. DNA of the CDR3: TGCGCCAGCATAGGAGGTAGCGGGGGGGTCGAGCAGTACTTC.

CDR3 DNA: TGTGCCAGCAGCTTACCAGGGACCTACGAGCAGTACTTC. Amino acid sequence: CASSLPGTYEQYF. This chain links TRBV7-2 with TRBJ2-7, with a tentative D call TRBD1 (5 bases). CDR3 size: 13 residues. Trimming took off 2 bases at V and 2 bases at J, with 7 bases between the two ends. Germline V gene data show CDR1 as SGHTA and CDR2 as FQGNSA.

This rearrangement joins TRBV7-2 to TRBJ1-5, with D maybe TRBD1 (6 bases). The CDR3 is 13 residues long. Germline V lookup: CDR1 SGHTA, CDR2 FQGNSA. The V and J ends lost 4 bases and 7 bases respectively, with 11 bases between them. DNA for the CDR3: TGTGCCAGCAGCTCACAGGGTAGACAGCCCCAGCATTTT. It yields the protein CASSSQGRQPQHF.

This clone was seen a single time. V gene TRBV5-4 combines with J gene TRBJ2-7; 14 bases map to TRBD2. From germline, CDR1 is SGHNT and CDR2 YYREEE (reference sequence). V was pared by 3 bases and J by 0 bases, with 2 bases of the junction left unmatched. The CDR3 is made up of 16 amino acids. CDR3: CASSSGLAGASYEQYF. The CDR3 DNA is TGTGCCAGCAGCTCGGGACTAGCGGGAGCCTCCTACGAGCAGTACTTC.

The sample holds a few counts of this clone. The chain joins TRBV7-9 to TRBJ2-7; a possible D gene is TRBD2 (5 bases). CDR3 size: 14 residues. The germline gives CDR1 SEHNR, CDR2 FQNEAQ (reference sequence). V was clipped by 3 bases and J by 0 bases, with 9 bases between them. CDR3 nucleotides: TGTGCCAGCAGCTTCCGGGAAAGCTCCTACGAGCAGTACTTC. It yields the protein CASSFRESSYEQYF.

CDR3 loop: CASSHRGRNTEAFF. The CDR3 coding sequence is TGTGCCAGCAGCCACAGGGGGCGGAACACTGAAGCTTTCTTT. This chain uses TRBV13 with TRBJ1-1; 9 positions agree with TRBD1. The CDR3 runs 14 residues. The V segment lost 5 bases and the J segment 1 base; nucleotides outside the gene matches: 2. The germline V gene has CDR1 PRHDT and CDR2 FYEKMQ (reference sequence).

The CDR3: CASMEGPYNEQFF. The CDR3 DNA reads TGCGCCAGCATGGAGGGTCCCTACAATGAGCAGTTCTTC. This chain connects TRBV4-1 to TRBJ2-1, with D maybe TRBD2 (6 bases). V was trimmed by 7 bases and J by 2 bases, leaving 9 bases between them. The CDR3 extends over 13 amino acids. From germline, CDR1 is MGHRA and CDR2 YSYEKL.